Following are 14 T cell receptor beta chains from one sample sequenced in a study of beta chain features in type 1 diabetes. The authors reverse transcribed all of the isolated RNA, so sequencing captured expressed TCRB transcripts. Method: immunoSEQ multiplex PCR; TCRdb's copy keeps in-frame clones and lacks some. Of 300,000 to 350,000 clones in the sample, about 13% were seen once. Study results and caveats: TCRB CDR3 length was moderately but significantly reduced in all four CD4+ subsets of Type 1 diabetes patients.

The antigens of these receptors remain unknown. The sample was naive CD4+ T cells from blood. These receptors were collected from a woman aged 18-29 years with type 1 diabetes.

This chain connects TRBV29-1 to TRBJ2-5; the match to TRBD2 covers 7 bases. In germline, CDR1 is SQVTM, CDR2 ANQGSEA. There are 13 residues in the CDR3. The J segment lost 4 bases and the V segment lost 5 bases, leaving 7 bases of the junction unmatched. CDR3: CSVQAASGETQYF. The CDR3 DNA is TGCAGCGTTCAGGCGGCTAGCGGAGAGACCCAGTACTTC.

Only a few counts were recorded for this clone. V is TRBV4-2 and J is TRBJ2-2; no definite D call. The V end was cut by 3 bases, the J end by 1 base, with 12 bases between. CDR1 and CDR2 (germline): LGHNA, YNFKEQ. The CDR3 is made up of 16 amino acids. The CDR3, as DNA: TGTGCCAGCAGCCAGGCCCCTGTACGGAACACCGGGGAGCTGTTTTTT. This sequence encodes CASSQAPVRNTGELFF.

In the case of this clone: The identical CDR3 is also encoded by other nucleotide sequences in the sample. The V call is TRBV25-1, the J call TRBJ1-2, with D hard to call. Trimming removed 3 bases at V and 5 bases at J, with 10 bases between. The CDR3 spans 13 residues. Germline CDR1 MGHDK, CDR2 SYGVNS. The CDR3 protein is CASSEIGGYGYTF. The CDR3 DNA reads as TGTGCCAGCAGTGAGATAGGCGGGTATGGCTACACCTTC.

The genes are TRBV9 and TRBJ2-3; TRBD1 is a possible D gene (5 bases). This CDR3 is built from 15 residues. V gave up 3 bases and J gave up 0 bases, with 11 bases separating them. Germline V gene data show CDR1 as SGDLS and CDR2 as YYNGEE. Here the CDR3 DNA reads TGTGCCAGCAGCGCTAAGGGGTACAGCACAGATACGCAGTATTTT. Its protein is CASSAKGYSTDTQYF.

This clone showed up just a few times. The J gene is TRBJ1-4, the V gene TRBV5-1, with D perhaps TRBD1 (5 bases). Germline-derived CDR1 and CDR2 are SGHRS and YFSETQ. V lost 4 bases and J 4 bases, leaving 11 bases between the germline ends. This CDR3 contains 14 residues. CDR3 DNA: TGCGCCAGCAGCGCCGGGGGTGATAATGAAAAACTGTTTTTT. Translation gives CASSAGGDNEKLFF. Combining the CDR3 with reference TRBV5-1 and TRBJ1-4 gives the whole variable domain KAGVTQTPRYLIKTRGQQVTLSCSPISGHRSVSWYQQTPGQGLQFLFEYFSETQRNKGNFPGRFSGRQFSNSRSEMNVSTLELGDSALYLCASSAGGDNEKLFFGSGTQLSVL.

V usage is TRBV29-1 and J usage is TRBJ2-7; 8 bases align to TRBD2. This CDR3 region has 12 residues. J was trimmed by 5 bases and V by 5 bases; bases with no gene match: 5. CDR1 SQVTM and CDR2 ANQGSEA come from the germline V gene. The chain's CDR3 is CSVSGLGNEQYV. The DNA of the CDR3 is TGCAGCGTTTCGGGACTAGGAAACGAGCAGTACGTC.

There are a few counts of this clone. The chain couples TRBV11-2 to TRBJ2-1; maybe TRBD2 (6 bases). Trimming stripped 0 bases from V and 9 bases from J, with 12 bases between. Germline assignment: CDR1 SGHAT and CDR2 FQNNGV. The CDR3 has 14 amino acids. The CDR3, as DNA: TGTGCCAGCAGCTTAGATCGGGGGTTGAGTGAGCAGTTCTTC. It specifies CASSLDRGLSEQFF.

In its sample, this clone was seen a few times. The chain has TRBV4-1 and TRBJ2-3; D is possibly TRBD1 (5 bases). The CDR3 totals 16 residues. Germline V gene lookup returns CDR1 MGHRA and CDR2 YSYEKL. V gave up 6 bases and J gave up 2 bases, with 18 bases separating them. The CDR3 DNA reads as TGCGCCAGCAGACAAAGCCTAGGGGCTACCACAGATACGCAGTATTTT. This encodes CASRQSLGATTDTQYF.

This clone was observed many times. This CDR3 reads CATSSRLAGEQYV. The CDR3 DNA is TGTGCCACCAGCAGTAGGCTAGCGGGAGAGCAGTACGTC. The rearrangement links TRBV15 to TRBJ2-7, with 9 positions matching TRBD2. This CDR3 is 13 amino acids long. Germline V CDR1 and CDR2: LNHNV, YYDKDF (reference sequence). The V and J ends lost 3 bases and 7 bases, in that order; junction bases with no gene match: 4.

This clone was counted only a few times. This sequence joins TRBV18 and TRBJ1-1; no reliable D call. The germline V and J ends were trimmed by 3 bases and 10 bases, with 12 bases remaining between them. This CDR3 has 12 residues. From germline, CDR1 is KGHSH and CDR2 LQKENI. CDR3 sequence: CASSPGERRAFF. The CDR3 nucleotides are TGTGCCAGCTCACCGGGAGAGAGGAGAGCTTTCTTT. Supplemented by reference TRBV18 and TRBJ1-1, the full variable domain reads NAGVMQNPRHLVRRRGQEARLRCSPMKGHSHVYWYRQLPEEGLKFMVYLQKENIIDESGMPKERFSAEFPKEGPSILRIQQVVRGDSAAYFCASSPGERRAFFGQGTRLTVV.

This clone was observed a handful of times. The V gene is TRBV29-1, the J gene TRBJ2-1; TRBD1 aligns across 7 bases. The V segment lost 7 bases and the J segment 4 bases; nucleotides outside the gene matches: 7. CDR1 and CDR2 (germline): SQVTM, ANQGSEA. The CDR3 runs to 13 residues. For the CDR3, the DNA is TGCAGCGGATTACGGACAGGATACAATGAGCAGTTCTTC. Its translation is CSGLRTGYNEQFF.

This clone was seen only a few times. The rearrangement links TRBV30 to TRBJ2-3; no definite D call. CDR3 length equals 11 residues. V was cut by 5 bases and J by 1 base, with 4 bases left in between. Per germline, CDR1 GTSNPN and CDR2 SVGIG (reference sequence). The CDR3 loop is CAWAGTDTQYF. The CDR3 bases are TGTGCCTGGGCGGGCACAGATACGCAGTATTTT.

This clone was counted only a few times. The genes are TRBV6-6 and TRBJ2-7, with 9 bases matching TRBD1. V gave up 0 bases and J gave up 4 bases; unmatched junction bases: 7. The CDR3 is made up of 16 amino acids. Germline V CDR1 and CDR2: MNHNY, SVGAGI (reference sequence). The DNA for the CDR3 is TGTGCCAGCAGTTACTCGGGGGGACAGGGTAAATACGAGCAGTACTTC. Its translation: CASSYSGGQGKYEQYF.

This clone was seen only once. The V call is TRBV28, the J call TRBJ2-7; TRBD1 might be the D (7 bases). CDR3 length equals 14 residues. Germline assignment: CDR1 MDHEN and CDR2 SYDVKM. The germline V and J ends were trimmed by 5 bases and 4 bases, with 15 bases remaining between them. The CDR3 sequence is CASSPGGTEYEQYF. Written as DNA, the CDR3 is TGTGCCAGCAGTCCCGGCGGGACAGAGTACGAGCAGTACTTC. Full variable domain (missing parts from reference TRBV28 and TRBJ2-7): DVKVTQSSRYLVKRTGEKVFLECVQDMDHENMFWYRQDPGLGLRLIYFSYDVKMKEKGDIPEGYSVSREKKERFSLILESASTNQTSMYLCASSPGGTEYEQYFGPGTRLTVT.